This note documents a single T cell receptor (beta chain) sequence. Indicated time point: week 3, after first cycle of checkpoint inhibitor. The data stem from a study of blood T cell dynamics during melanoma immunotherapy. The wider study: First-line therapy was either pembrolizumab or nivolumab with ipilimumab for metastatic melanoma.

Trimming removed 3 bases from V and 5 bases from J; junction bases left unmatched: 6. The V gene's germline CDR1 is SEHNR and CDR2 FQNEAQ (reference sequence). The CDR3 runs to 15 residues. Only in-frame clones appear in the TCRdb table, and some are missing; sequencing was by immunoSEQ multiplex PCR. The sample carries 1,000 or so clones, nearly 70% recorded once. J is TRBJ1-4 and V is TRBV7-9; 7 nucleotides align to TRBD1. Sequenced here: central memory CD8+ T cells from blood, sampled from a patient treated with checkpoint blockade. This receptor was identified in a human donor with melanoma. CDR3 protein: CASSFRDSGNEKLFF. The CDR3 DNA follows: TGTGCCAGCAGCTTCCGGGACAGTGGGAATGAAAAACTGTTTTTT.